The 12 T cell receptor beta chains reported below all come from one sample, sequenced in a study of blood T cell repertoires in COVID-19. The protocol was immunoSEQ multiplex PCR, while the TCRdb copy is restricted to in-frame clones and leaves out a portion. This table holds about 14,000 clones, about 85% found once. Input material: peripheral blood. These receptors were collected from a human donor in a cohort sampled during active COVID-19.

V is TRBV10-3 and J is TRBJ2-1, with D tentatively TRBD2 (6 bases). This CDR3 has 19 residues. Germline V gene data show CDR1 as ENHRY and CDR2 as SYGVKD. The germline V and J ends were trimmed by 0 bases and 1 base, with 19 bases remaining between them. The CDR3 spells CAISESGGMTLGSYNEQFF. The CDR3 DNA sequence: TGTGCCATCAGTGAGTCCGGCGGGATGACCCTGGGATCCTACAATGAGCAGTTCTTC.

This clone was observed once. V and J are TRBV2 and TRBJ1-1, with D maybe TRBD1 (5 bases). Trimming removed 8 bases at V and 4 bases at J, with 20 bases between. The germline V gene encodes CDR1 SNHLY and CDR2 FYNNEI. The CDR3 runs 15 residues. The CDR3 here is CASASRKGGVTEAFF. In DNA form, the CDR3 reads TGTGCCAGCGCCTCTCGAAAGGGAGGGGTCACTGAAGCTTTCTTT.

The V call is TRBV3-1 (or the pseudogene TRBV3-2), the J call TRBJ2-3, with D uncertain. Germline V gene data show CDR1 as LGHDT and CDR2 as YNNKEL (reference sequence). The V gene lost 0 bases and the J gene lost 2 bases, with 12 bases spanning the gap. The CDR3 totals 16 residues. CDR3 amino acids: CASSQDFNSYTDTQYF. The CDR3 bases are TGTGCCAGCAGCCAAGATTTTAACAGCTACACAGATACGCAGTATTTT.

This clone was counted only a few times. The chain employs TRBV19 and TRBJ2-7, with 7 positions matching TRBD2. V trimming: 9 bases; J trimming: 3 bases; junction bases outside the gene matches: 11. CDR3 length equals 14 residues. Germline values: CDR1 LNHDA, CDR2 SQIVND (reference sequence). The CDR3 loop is CASTPGLPGYEQYF. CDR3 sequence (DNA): TGTGCCAGCACTCCGGGACTACCTGGCTACGAGCAGTACTTC.

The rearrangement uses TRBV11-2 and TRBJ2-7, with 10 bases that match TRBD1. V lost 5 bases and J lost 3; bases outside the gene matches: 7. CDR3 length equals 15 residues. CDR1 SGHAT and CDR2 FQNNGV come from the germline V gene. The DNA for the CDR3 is TGTGCCAGCAGCCCGGGACAGGGGAATCTCTACGAGCAGTACTTC. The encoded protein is CASSPGQGNLYEQYF.

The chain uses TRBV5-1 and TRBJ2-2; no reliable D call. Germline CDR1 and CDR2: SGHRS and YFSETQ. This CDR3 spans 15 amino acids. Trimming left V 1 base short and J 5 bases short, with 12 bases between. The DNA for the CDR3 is TGCGCCAGCAGCTTGCCTCTAGTCTCGACCGGGGAGCTGTTTTTT. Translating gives CASSLPLVSTGELFF.

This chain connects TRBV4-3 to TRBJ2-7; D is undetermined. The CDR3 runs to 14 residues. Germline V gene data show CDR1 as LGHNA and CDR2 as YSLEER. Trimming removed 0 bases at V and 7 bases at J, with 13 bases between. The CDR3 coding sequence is TGCGCCAGCAGCCAAGAGGGCTGGGCTGGTGAGCAGTACTTC. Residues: CASSQEGWAGEQYF.

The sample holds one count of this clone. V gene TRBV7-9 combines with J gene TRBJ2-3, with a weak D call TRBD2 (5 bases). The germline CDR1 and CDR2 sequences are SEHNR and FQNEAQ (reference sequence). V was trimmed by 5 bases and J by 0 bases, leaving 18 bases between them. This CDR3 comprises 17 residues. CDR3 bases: TGTGCCAGCAGCCGGACTCCCATCACTTCTAGCACAGATACGCAGTATTTT. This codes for CASSRTPITSSTDTQYF.

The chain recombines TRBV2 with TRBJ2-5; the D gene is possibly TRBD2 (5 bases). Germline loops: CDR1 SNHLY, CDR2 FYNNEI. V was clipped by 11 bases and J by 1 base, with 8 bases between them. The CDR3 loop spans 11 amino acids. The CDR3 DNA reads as TGTGCCGGAGGACGCCAAGAGACCCAGTACTTC. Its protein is CAGGRQETQYF.

CDR3 DNA: TGTGCCAGCAGCCCCGGAGTTGCCGGGGGTGGCTACACCTTC. This codes for CASSPGVAGGGYTF. The chain is built from TRBV11-2 and TRBJ1-2; a possible D gene is TRBD1 (5 bases). The CDR3 is 14 amino acids. CDR1 SGHAT and CDR2 FQNNGV come from the germline V gene. Deletions cut 5 bases from V and 7 bases from J, with 17 bases between.

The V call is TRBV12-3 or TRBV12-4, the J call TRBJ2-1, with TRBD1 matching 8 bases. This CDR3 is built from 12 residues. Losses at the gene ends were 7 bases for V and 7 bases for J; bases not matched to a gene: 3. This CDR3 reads CASTRGPNEQFF. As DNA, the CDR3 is TGTGCCAGCACCAGGGGGCCGAATGAGCAGTTCTTC.

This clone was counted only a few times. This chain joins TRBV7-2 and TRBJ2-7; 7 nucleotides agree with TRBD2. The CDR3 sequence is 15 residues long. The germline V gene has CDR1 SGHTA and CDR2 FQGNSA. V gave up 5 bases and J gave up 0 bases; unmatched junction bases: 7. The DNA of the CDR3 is TGTGCCAGCAGCGTAGGACTAGGGAGCTCCTACGAGCAGTACTTC. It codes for CASSVGLGSSYEQYF.